This is a list of T cell receptor beta chains from one sample in a study of cytomegalovirus exposure and HLA in healthy donors. Measured with immunoSEQ multiplex PCR; TCRdb has only the in-frame clones, and not every one. The data hold 80,000 to 95,000 clones, with 60% to 80% observed a single time. Source material: PBMCs. The receptors here all came from a female donor in good health and CMV-seronegative. Both conserved end residues are trimmed from each CDR3.

TRBV19	TRBJ1-3	ASRAFSGNTIY
TRBV28	TRBJ2-1	ASSLGLYDIEQF
TRBV29-1	TRBJ2-5	SAGWGGRGQETQY
TRBV5-1	TRBJ2-1	ASSLGRTSGIF
TRBV28	TRBJ1-2	ASSFSNVDRGYGYT
TRBV29-1	TRBJ1-1	SAEGGLITEAF
TRBV18	TRBJ1-3	ASSLLTDSSGNTIY
TRBV6-5	TRBJ1-1	ASSLGQRNTEAF
TRBV5-1	TRBJ1-2	ASSLAGQGPAYGYT
TRBV9	TRBJ1-1	ASSVVRRGEAF
TRBV29-1	TRBJ2-2	SATGTANTGELF
TRBV28	TRBJ2-1	ASRPAWTYNEQF
TRBV5-1	TRBJ1-1	ASSLVGRGHTEAF
TRBV6-5	TRBJ1-4	ASSLTGPDEKLF
TRBV6-1	TRBJ1-5	ASIPLAGANQPQH
TRBV10-3	TRBJ2-7	ATSGGLAYEQY
TRBV27	TRBJ2-7	ASSLGSSGTGEQY
TRBV7-9	TRBJ2-7	ASSLGGARDRGDEQY
TRBV28	TRBJ1-1	ASSLGDWNTEAF
TRBV6-4	TRBJ2-7	ASSARQGSEQY
TRBV19	TRBJ2-1	ASSFLRGTGRGNEQF
TRBV28	TRBJ2-7	ASSSGQGSLSSYEQY
TRBV7-7	TRBJ2-3	ASSLGLGGTTDTQY
TRBV6-5	TRBJ2-3	ASSFGGGFTDTQY
TRBV11-2	TRBJ2-5	ASSRSLGTEETQY
TRBV5-6	TRBJ2-3	ASSLPGLGAQY
TRBV28	TRBJ1-1	ASSTGGTEAF
TRBV4-2	TRBJ2-3	ASSQPGVGDTQY
TRBV28	TRBJ1-2	ASTIEGGRYGYT
TRBV29-1	TRBJ2-1	SVEGALAGGFNEQF
TRBV4-2	TRBJ1-3	ASSQDNLQGARGNTIY
TRBV19	TRBJ1-5	ASSAYREIGQPQH
TRBV2	TRBJ2-7	ASGTTSGSGDEQY
TRBV19	TRBJ1-1	ASSNSPGRDEAF
TRBV4-3	TRBJ1-4	ASSQPGQTNEKLF
TRBV27	TRBJ1-5	ASSTHYSTGIRQPQH
TRBV6-1	TRBJ2-3	ASGEGTGNTDTQY
TRBV7-9	TRBJ2-3	ASSLVLDRITDTQY
TRBV4-2	TRBJ2-1	ASSQRVGGDYNEQF
TRBV7-8	TRBJ1-5	ASSLGDQPQH
TRBV7-9	TRBJ1-2	ASSNGEEGYT
TRBV27	TRBJ2-1	ASSAGLAGSVYNEQF
TRBV14	TRBJ1-1	ASSQGTNTEAF
TRBV7-9	TRBJ2-7	ASSSYQGLGSYEQY
TRBV7-9	TRBJ1-2	ASSPAGRSYGYT